This T cell receptor beta chain was retrieved from a study of blood T cell repertoires in COVID-19. Study background: Collection of acute and convalescent COVID-19 samples took place in the United States, Italy and Spain. Nucleic acid was either cDNA or gDNA, and it came from T cells, B-cell-depleted T cells, or PBMCs.

As handled by the study authors: Amplification with reference gene primers provided the estimates of nucleated cell counts. Clones were read by immunoSEQ multiplex PCR, and TCRdb kept only the in-frame ones, dropping some. V, J and clone size are those of that table, while D and trimming were read from the DNA. The table shows about 200,000 clones, with 89% occurring only once. Sequenced input: peripheral blood. The source of this sequence is a man aged 35 to 55 with acute or convalescent COVID-19.

DNA for the CDR3: TGCGCCAGCAGTAAGACAGGGGGCGGTCAGCCCCAGCATTTT. This codes for CASSKTGGGQPQHF. The chain uses TRBV10-2 and TRBJ1-5, with 10 bases matching TRBD1. This CDR3 has 14 residues. Germline CDR1 and CDR2: WSHSY and SAAADI. Unmatched junction bases numbered 4, after V lost 5 bases and J lost 6 bases.